This passage covers 2 T cell receptor beta chains from one sample sequenced in a study of Ad26.COV2.S vaccination and SARS-CoV-2 variants. Treatment meaning: roughly 20 received Ad26.COV2.S at low or high dose, single or two shots; five or six received placebo; per-sample allocation not given. Day 63 following the first vaccine or placebo injection was when the samples were taken. This table comes from immunoSEQ multiplex PCR, and its TCRdb copy is limited to in-frame clones, with some not included. The sample has about 460,000 clones, about 89% seen once. Here the sequenced sample was peripheral blood, taken in a trial of Ad26.COV2.S vaccine versus placebo. These receptors were collected from a person between 18 and 59 years old who received the Ad26.COV2.S COVID-19 vaccine or a placebo.

DNA of the CDR3: TGTGCCAGCAGCTCCGATCGGGCGGAATGGAGCACCACAGATACGCAGTATTTT. It yields the protein CASSSDRAEWSTTDTQYF. The chain employs TRBV5-5 and TRBJ2-3, with D uncertain. CDR1 SGHKS and CDR2 YYEKEE come from the germline V gene (reference sequence). This CDR3 is built from 18 residues. Trimming took 3 bases from V and 2 from J, leaving 22 bases between them.

V usage is TRBV7-2 and J usage is TRBJ1-4; possible D gene TRBD1, 6 bases. V dropped 0 bases and J dropped 3 bases, with 8 bases sitting between them. This CDR3 contains 15 residues. Looked up from germline, CDR1 is SGHTA and CDR2 is FQGNSA. This CDR3 is CASSLAQGPNEKLFF. As DNA, the CDR3 is TGTGCCAGCAGCTTAGCACAGGGCCCTAATGAAAAACTGTTTTTT. Combining the CDR3 with reference TRBV7-2 and TRBJ1-4 gives the whole variable domain GAGVSQSPSNKVTEKGKDVELRCDPISGHTALYWYRQSLGQGLEFLIYFQGNSAPDKSGLPSDRFSAERTGGSVSTLTIQRTQQEDSAVYLCASSLAQGPNEKLFFGSGTQLSVL.